This T cell receptor (beta chain) was found in a study of cytomegalovirus exposure and HLA in healthy donors. Overall study context: It was reported in a later analysis that the 120 or so validation repertoires used the same platform as the roughly 700 first-cohort repertoires. Study findings and constraints: In vitro, three CMV-associated chains proved specific for CMV antigens.

Only one count was recorded for this clone. Its antigen remains unknown. The CDR3 extends over 13 amino acids. Deletions cut 3 bases from V and 2 bases from J, with 7 bases between. Germline V lookup: CDR1 MDHEN, CDR2 SYDVKM. A 120-subject validation cohort, separate from the approximately 670-subject first cohort, supplied the donors. Produced via immunoSEQ multiplex PCR; TCRdb's table is partial and in-frame only. The sample contains over 200,000 clones, around 90% of which appear only once. Material for sequencing was PBMCs. The chain is built from TRBV28 and TRBJ2-5; D is ambiguous. The TCR originated in a young woman in good health and CMV-seronegative. Written as DNA, the CDR3 is TGTGCCAGCAGTTTTGCCGGTCAAGAGACCCAGTACTTC. Protein sequence: CASSFAGQETQYF.